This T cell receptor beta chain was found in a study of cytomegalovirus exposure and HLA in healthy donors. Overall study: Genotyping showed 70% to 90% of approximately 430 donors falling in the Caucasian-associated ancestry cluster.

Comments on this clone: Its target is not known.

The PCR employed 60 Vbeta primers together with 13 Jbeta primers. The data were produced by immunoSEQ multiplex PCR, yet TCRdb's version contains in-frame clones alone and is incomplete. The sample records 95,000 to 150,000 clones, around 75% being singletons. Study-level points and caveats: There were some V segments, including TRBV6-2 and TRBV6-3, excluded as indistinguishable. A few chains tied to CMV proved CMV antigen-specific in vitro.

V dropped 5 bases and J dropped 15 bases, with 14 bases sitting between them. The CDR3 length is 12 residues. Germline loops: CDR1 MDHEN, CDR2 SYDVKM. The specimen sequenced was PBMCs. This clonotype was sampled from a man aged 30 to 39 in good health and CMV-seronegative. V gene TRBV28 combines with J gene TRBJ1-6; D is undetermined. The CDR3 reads CASSAGLAGLHF. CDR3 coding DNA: TGTGCCAGCAGTGCAGGACTGGCAGGCCTCCACTTT.